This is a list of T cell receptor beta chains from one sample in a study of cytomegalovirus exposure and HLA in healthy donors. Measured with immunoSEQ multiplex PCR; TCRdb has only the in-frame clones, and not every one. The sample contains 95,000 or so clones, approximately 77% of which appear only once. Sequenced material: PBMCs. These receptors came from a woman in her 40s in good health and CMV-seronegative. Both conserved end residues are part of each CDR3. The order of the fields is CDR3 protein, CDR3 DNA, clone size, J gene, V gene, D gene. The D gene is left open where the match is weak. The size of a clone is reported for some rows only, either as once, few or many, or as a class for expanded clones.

CASSRDNPNTGELFF TGCGCCAGCAGTAGGGACAACCCGAACACCGGGGAGCTGTTTTTT - TRBJ2-2 TRBV10-1 -
CASSRQGGNYGYTF TGTGCCAGCAGTAGGCAGGGGGGAAACTATGGCTACACCTTC - TRBJ1-2 TRBV2 TRBD1
CASSFRDRPTTQYF TGTGCCAGCAGCTTCCGGGACAGGCCAACCACGCAGTATTTT - TRBJ2-3 TRBV7-9 TRBD1
CASSQDRPGGYTF TGTGCCAGCAGCCAAGACAGACCGGGCGGCTACACCTTC - TRBJ1-2 TRBV6-5 -
CASRSGTGRTDTQYF TGTGCCAGCAGGAGCGGGACAGGGCGCACAGATACGCAGTATTTT - TRBJ2-3 TRBV2 TRBD1
CASSLSGTYEQYF TGCGCCAGCAGCTTGTCGGGGACCTACGAGCAGTACTTC - TRBJ2-7 TRBV5-1 -
CASSGASTAQETQYF TGTGCCAGCAGTGGGGCTTCGACCGCCCAAGAGACCCAGTACTTC - TRBJ2-5 TRBV6-1 -
CASSGRTATNEKLFF TGTGCCAGCAGCGGGCGGACAGCAACTAATGAAAAACTGTTTTTT few TRBJ1-4 TRBV7-9 -
CASRRGGGQTYNSPLHF TGTGCCAGCAGGAGAGGAGGGGGACAGACCTATAATTCACCCCTCCACTTT - TRBJ1-6 TRBV27 TRBD1
CSVEGTSGGTRSQYF TGCAGCGTTGAGGGGACTAGCGGGGGTACCCGGTCCCAGTACTTC - TRBJ2-5 TRBV29-1 TRBD2
CASSLPPPNGYTF TGTGCCAGCAGCTTACCCCCCCCCAATGGCTACACCTTC once TRBJ1-2 TRBV7-9 -
CAHKQGMNTEAFF TGTGCCCACAAGCAGGGTATGAACACTGAAGCTTTCTTT - TRBJ1-1 TRBV30 -
CSGRGVGGYTF TGCAGTGGGCGCGGAGTTGGTGGCTACACCTTC - TRBJ1-2 TRBV20-1 -
CASSFPGGWVNTEAFF TGTGCCAGCAGCTTTCCAGGGGGATGGGTGAACACTGAAGCTTTCTTT - TRBJ1-1 TRBV5-4 TRBD1
CASSQGGINTEAFF TGTGCCAGCAGTCAAGGGGGCATCAACACTGAAGCTTTCTTT - TRBJ1-1 TRBV27 TRBD1
CASSPHNGQPEAFF TGTGCCAGCAGTCCACACAACGGACAGCCCGAAGCTTTCTTT - TRBJ1-1 TRBV6-5 -
CASSLIQTDPYEQYF TGTGCCAGCAGCTTGATACAGACCGACCCCTACGAGCAGTACTTC few TRBJ2-7 TRBV5-6 -
CASSHREETQYF TGTGCCAGTTCTCACAGGGAAGAGACCCAGTACTTC few TRBJ2-5 TRBV7-6 -
CASSLTGGNQPQHF TGTGCCAGCAGCTTAACAGGGGGCAATCAGCCCCAGCATTTT - TRBJ1-5 TRBV2 TRBD1
CASKGANQPQHF TGTGCCAGCAAGGGAGCGAATCAGCCCCAGCATTTT - TRBJ1-5 TRBV6-6 -
CAISGSDRGNQPQHF TGTGCCATCAGTGGGTCGGACAGGGGCAATCAGCCCCAGCATTTT - TRBJ1-5 TRBV10-3 TRBD1
CASSTGQGDSFF TGTGCCAGCAGCACCGGACAGGGTGATTCTTTCTTT - TRBJ1-1 TRBV11-3 TRBD1
CASTTTGSYGYTF TGTGCCAGTACCACGACAGGTTCCTATGGCTACACCTTC - TRBJ1-2 TRBV19 -
CASSQNNGYEQYF TGTGCCAGCAGCCAAAATAACGGCTACGAGCAGTACTTC - TRBJ2-7 TRBV4-2 -
CASSENRGSQPQHF TGTGCCAGCAGTGAAAACCGGGGGAGTCAGCCCCAGCATTTT - TRBJ1-5 TRBV2 -
CASSATPGSGGEKLFF TGTGCCAGCAGCGCCACCCCCGGGAGTGGAGGGGAAAAACTGTTTTTT - TRBJ1-4 TRBV9 -
CASSPNRGAWDEQYF TGTGCCAGCAGCCCGAACAGGGGGGCTTGGGACGAGCAGTACTTC - TRBJ2-7 TRBV7-6 TRBD1
CASRPSGQPMDLF TGTGCCAGCAGGCCATCGGGACAGCCCATGGACCTTTTC - TRBJ2-7 TRBV27 TRBD1
CASSRTGGDQPQHF TGTGCCAGCAGCCGGACAGGGGGCGACCAGCCCCAGCATTTT - TRBJ1-5 TRBV27 TRBD1
CASSYGEGEGYTF TGTGCCAGCAGTTACGGGGAGGGAGAGGGCTACACCTTC few TRBJ1-2 TRBV6-5 -
CASQKGQQNTEAFF TGTGCCAGTCAAAAGGGACAGCAGAACACTGAAGCTTTCTTT - TRBJ1-1 TRBV19 TRBD1
CASSLDRGYGYTF TGTGCCAGCAGTTTGGACAGGGGTTATGGCTACACCTTC - TRBJ1-2 TRBV27 TRBD1
CASSQFPSGLTYNEQFF TGTGCCAGCAGTCAGTTTCCCAGCGGCCTCACCTACAATGAGCAGTTCTTC - TRBJ2-1 TRBV6-4 -
CASSQDRLGVTDTQYF TGCGCCAGCAGCCAAGATCGTTTAGGGGTGACAGATACGCAGTATTTT - TRBJ2-3 TRBV4-3 -
CASSIIGGAKNEQYF TGCGCCAGCAGCATCATAGGGGGCGCCAAGAACGAGCAGTACTTC - TRBJ2-7 TRBV4-1 TRBD1
CAWSIRGNTIYF TGTGCCTGGAGTATACGGGGAAACACCATATATTTT - TRBJ1-3 TRBV30 -
CASSFSAAYEQYF TGCGCCAGCAGCTTCAGCGCCGCCTACGAGCAGTACTTC - TRBJ2-7 TRBV5-1 -
CASSYQPGQNTEAFF TGTGCCAGCAGTTACCAGCCGGGACAGAACACTGAAGCTTTCTTT - TRBJ1-1 TRBV6-5 -
CSVEAVRDSYGYTF TGCAGCGTTGAAGCGGTGAGGGACTCCTATGGCTACACCTTC - TRBJ1-2 TRBV29-1 -
CAISERQVNTEAFF TGTGCCATCAGTGAGAGGCAGGTGAACACTGAAGCTTTCTTT - TRBJ1-1 TRBV10-3 -
CASSPFPGQGGEQYF TGCGCCAGCAGCCCCTTCCCGGGACAGGGGGGTGAGCAGTACTTC - TRBJ2-7 TRBV4-3 TRBD1
CAWCLADADTQYF TGTGCCTGGTGTCTAGCAGACGCAGATACGCAGTATTTT - TRBJ2-3 TRBV30 -
CAWNLLGPLSYEQYF TGTGCCTGGAACCTCCTGGGCCCACTCTCCTACGAGCAGTACTTC - TRBJ2-7 TRBV30 -
CASRYRESSEKLFF TGTGCCAGCAGATACAGGGAGTCGTCCGAAAAACTGTTTTTT - TRBJ1-4 TRBV7-9 -
CASSFGFGRSGGPQHF TGTGCCAGCAGTTTTGGCTTCGGGAGGAGTGGAGGGCCCCAGCATTTT - TRBJ1-5 TRBV27 -